This T cell receptor (beta chain) derives from a study of blood T cell repertoires in COVID-19. Germline values: CDR1 GTSNPN, CDR2 SVGIG (reference sequence). With 2 bases removed from V and 7 bases from J, the gap between germline ends came to 14 bases. The CDR3 loop spans 14 amino acids. Within the 2 weeks before study entry, each person in the exposed group met a COVID-19 case. Some clones are missing from TCRdb's copy, which holds only in-frame ones; the method was immunoSEQ multiplex PCR. Of over 250,000 clones listed, about four fifths are singletons. Sequenced input: PBMCs or T cells enriched from blood (not recorded which). The chain couples TRBV30 to TRBJ2-2; unclear D gene. This TCR derives from a man aged 35-49 years who had been exposed to COVID-19. The CDR3 loop reads CAWSLHNLGGELFF. The DNA of the CDR3 is TGTGCCTGGAGTCTCCACAACCTTGGCGGGGAGCTGTTTTTT.